These 32 T cell receptor beta chains originate from one sample sequenced in a study of T cells in Graves' hyperthyroidism and ophthalmopathy. It was RNA transcripts that yielded the amplified TCR beta CDR3 regions. Using the HTBI primer set, a first-round RT-PCR was run on the TCR CDR3. TCRdb ran MiXCR on the multiplex PCR reads and lists one entry per CDR3 protein. This sample has hundreds of thousands of distinct CDR3 sequences, with around 14% found just once. Source material: blood. The receptors originated from a woman between 18 and 29 years old with Graves' hyperthyroidism that later progressed to Graves' ophthalmopathy.

This clonotype was detected many times. The rearrangement uses TRBV5-1 and TRBJ2-7; D unclear. This CDR3 contains 14 residues. CDR1 SGHRS and CDR2 YFSETQ come from the germline V gene. Trimming cost V 0 bases and J 2 bases, with 9 bases left between them. CDR3 DNA sequence: TGCGCCAGCAGCTTGGAGAGGCAGACCTACGAGCAGTACTTC. Protein sequence: CASSLERQTYEQYF.

This clonotype occurred many times. The rearrangement uses TRBV12-3 or TRBV12-4 and TRBJ2-3, with D perhaps matching TRBD2 (6 bases). V lost 6 bases, J lost 2 bases, and 18 bases lay in between. The CDR3 is made up of 16 amino acids. In DNA, the CDR3 is TGTGCCAGCAGCCCCGGGCAAGCGGGTTCCACAGATACGCAGTATTTT. Protein: CASSPGQAGSTDTQYF.

V gene TRBV6-1 combines with J gene TRBJ2-1; 9 nucleotides align to TRBD1. This CDR3 contains 14 residues. Losses at the gene ends were 6 bases for V and 6 bases for J; bases not matched to a gene: 6. The germline V gene encodes CDR1 MNHNS and CDR2 SASEGT. The CDR3 nucleotides read TGTGCCAGCAGCCCCGGGACAGGGAGCAATGAGCAGTTCTTC. Protein: CASSPGTGSNEQFF.

In regard to this clonotype: A read error may be the cause here, since a much bigger clone is one base away. The rearrangement uses TRBV4-3 and TRBJ2-1, with D perhaps assigned TRBD1 or TRBD2 (5 bases each). Per the germline V gene, CDR1 is LGHNA and CDR2 is YSLEER. Trimming stripped 0 bases from V and 8 bases from J, with 8 bases between. The CDR3 covers 13 residues. The DNA of the CDR3 is TGCGCCAGCAGCCAAGATTGGGGACATGAGCAGTTCTTC. The encoded protein is CASSQDWGHEQFF.

This clonotype was seen only a few times. The V call is TRBV27, the J call TRBJ2-7; 7 positions match TRBD1. The V segment lost 3 bases and the J segment 7 bases; nucleotides outside the gene matches: 24. CDR1 MNHEY and CDR2 SMNVEV come from the germline V gene (reference sequence). The CDR3 is 19 residues long. This CDR3 reads CASSLLWRARGQTFREQYF. The CDR3 DNA reads as TGTGCCAGCAGTTTGCTCTGGCGGGCGAGGGGACAGACCTTCCGAGAGCAGTACTTC.

This clonotype was counted at least ten times. DNA of the CDR3: TGTGCCTGGAGTGTACGGGGGAACACTGAAGCTTTCTTT. This codes for CAWSVRGNTEAFF. The chain carries TRBV30 and TRBJ1-1, with D hard to call. This CDR3 has 13 residues. Germline assignment: CDR1 GTSNPN and CDR2 SVGIG (reference sequence). V was clipped by 0 bases and J by 1 base, with 6 bases between them. The entire variable domain, with the rest obtained from reference TRBV30 and TRBJ1-1, is as follows: SQTIHQWPATLVQPVGSPLSLECTVEGTSNPNLYWYRQAAGRGLQLLFYSVGIGQISSEVPQNLSASRPQDRQFILSSKKLLLSDSGFYLCAWSVRGNTEAFFGQGTRLTVV.

This clonotype was detected ten times or more. The chain is built from TRBV7-8 and TRBJ1-1; TRBD1 matches 7 bases. CDR3 length equals 17 residues. The V gene end was trimmed by 5 bases and the J gene end by 0 bases; junction bases not matched to a gene: 12. Germline lookup yields CDR1 SGHVS and CDR2 FQNEAQ. The CDR3 DNA reads as TGTGCCAGCAGCGACAGGGCAAGGGGGCCTCTGAACACTGAAGCTTTCTTT. The encoded protein is CASSDRARGPLNTEAFF.

A few counts support this clonotype. The genes are TRBV19 and TRBJ1-5; 7 bases line up with TRBD1. Germline loops: CDR1 LNHDA, CDR2 SQIVND (reference sequence). This CDR3 has 14 amino acids. V shed 4 bases and J 3 bases; nucleotides not matched to a gene: 3. The DNA of the CDR3 is TGTGCCAGTAGTAATAGGGGGCCCAATCAGCCCCAGCATTTT. Translating gives CASSNRGPNQPQHF.

This clonotype was counted many times. J is TRBJ2-1 and V is TRBV24-1; possibly TRBD2 for D (6 bases). The V gene lost 1 base and the J gene lost 0 bases, with 12 bases spanning the gap. Germline loops: CDR1 KGHDR, CDR2 SFDVKD. CDR3 length: 17 residues. This CDR3 is CATSDFGGGTSYNEQFF. As DNA, the CDR3 is TGTGCCACCAGTGATTTCGGCGGAGGGACCTCCTACAATGAGCAGTTCTTC.

This clonotype was picked up a small number of times. This chain links TRBV4-2 with TRBJ2-1, with D possibly being TRBD1 (8 bases). The CDR3 covers 17 residues. CDR1 LGHNA and CDR2 YNFKEQ come from the germline V gene. Deletions cut 3 bases from V and 7 bases from J, with 22 bases between. CDR3 DNA sequence: TGTGCCAGCAGCCAGTTTGGACAGGGTTTGGGGGGGAATGAGCAGTTCTTC. This translates into CASSQFGQGLGGNEQFF.

This rearrangement joins TRBV4-1 to TRBJ2-7; no reliable D call. The CDR3 runs to 14 residues. Germline V gene data show CDR1 as MGHRA and CDR2 as YSYEKL. V was clipped by 4 bases and J by 4 bases, with 14 bases between them. CDR3 nucleotides: TGCGCCAGCAGCCCTACCTGGGCCAAATACGAGCAGTACTTC. Translation: CASSPTWAKYEQYF.

The chain couples TRBV14 to TRBJ1-2; 9 bases map to TRBD1. CDR1 and CDR2 (germline): SGHDN, FVKESK. CDR3 length equals 15 residues. V lost 0 bases to trimming and J lost 6 bases; unmatched junction nucleotides: 5. As DNA, the CDR3 is TGTGCCAGCAGCCAAGACGGACAGGGGATCGATGGCTACACCTTC. This translates into CASSQDGQGIDGYTF.

This clonotype was seen more than once but under ten times. This chain links TRBV19 with TRBJ1-1, with D tentatively TRBD1 (6 bases). There are 14 residues in the CDR3. V was trimmed by 3 bases and J by 1 base, leaving 9 bases between them. Germline CDR1 reads LNHDA; CDR2 reads SQIVND (reference sequence). The CDR3 bases are TGTGCCAGTAGTATGAGGGACACGAACACTGAAGCTTTCTTT. Translation: CASSMRDTNTEAFF.

This clonotype has a count of ten or more. This chain links TRBV5-1 with TRBJ1-4; D gene ambiguous. The CDR3 is made up of 15 amino acids. The germline V gene encodes CDR1 SGHRS and CDR2 YFSETQ. V was shortened by 7 bases and J by 0 bases, with 13 bases between the two germline ends. The CDR3 here is CASGPGYTTNEKLFF. The DNA of the CDR3 is TGCGCCAGCGGCCCAGGCTACACAACTAATGAAAAACTGTTTTTT.

This clonotype came up many times. The V call is TRBV27, the J call TRBJ2-1; TRBD2 might be the D (5 bases). The CDR3 contains 15 residues. The V and J ends lost 4 bases and 6 bases respectively, with 16 bases between them. Germline V lookup: CDR1 MNHEY, CDR2 SMNVEV (reference sequence). In nucleotides, the CDR3 is TGTGCCAGCAGTTCCCCCCTCGCGGGCCTCAATGAGCAGTTCTTC. This sequence encodes CASSSPLAGLNEQFF.

This clonotype was detected many times. The chain has TRBV24-1 and TRBJ2-3, with D unclear. The length of the CDR3 is 15 residues. The germline gives CDR1 KGHDR, CDR2 SFDVKD. Trimming pared 0 bases from V and 2 bases from J, leaving 8 bases between. The DNA of the CDR3 is TGTGCCACCAGTGATTTGGCAGGTGACACAGATACGCAGTATTTT. Translation: CATSDLAGDTDTQYF.

In this sample, this clonotype turned up many times. The rearrangement links TRBV3-1 to TRBJ1-3; no clear D gene. The CDR3 contains 15 residues. The V end was cut by 0 bases, the J end by 0 bases, with 6 bases between. From germline, CDR1 is LGHDT and CDR2 YNNKEL (reference sequence). In nucleotides, the CDR3 is TGTGCCAGCAGCCAAGAGTTTATCTCTGGAAACACCATATATTTT. Translation gives CASSQEFISGNTIYF.

The V and J genes are TRBV10-3 and TRBJ2-5; TRBD1 agrees at 8 bases. The junction had 10 bases not matched to a gene; V was cut back by 10 bases and J by 3 bases. From germline, CDR1 is ENHRY and CDR2 SYGVKD. The CDR3 extends over 14 amino acids. The CDR3 DNA sequence: TGTGCCACCAATAGAAAACAGGGGGAAGAGACCCAGTACTTC. This gives the protein CATNRKQGEETQYF.

This clonotype was counted between two and nine times. J is TRBJ2-1 and V is TRBV7-9; 9 bases fit TRBD2. The CDR3 sequence is 15 residues long. The J segment lost 11 bases and the V segment lost 2 bases, leaving 10 bases of the junction unmatched. Germline V CDR1 and CDR2: SEHNR, FQNEAQ (reference sequence). CDR3 sequence (DNA): TGTGCCAGCAGCTTATCACCGGGACTAGCAGCCCAGCAGTTCTTC. Translating it yields CASSLSPGLAAQQFF.

This sequence joins TRBV18 and TRBJ2-7; 7 bases agree with TRBD2. V lost 3 bases and J lost 5; bases outside the gene matches: 13. This CDR3 is 16 amino acids long. The germline CDR1 and CDR2 sequences are KGHSH and LQKENI. CDR3 sequence: CASSPPMGGGRDEQYF. In nucleotides, the CDR3 is TGTGCCAGCTCACCGCCAATGGGGGGGGGTAGAGACGAGCAGTACTTC.

The J gene is TRBJ2-1, the V gene TRBV12-3 or TRBV12-4, with 11 bases aligning to TRBD2. This CDR3 contains 17 residues. V gave up 4 bases and J gave up 9 bases; unmatched junction bases: 14. CDR3 nucleotide sequence: TGTGCCAGCAGTTCAGGGACTAGCGGCTCCCAAGGGGTTGAGCAGTTCTTC. Protein: CASSSGTSGSQGVEQFF.

This clonotype came up a few times. The V and J genes are TRBV5-8 and TRBJ2-1; the match to TRBD1 covers 10 bases. CDR3 length: 16 amino acids. With V trimmed by 3 bases and J by 3 bases, 6 bases remained unmatched. Germline V gives CDR1 SGHTS, CDR2 YDEGEE. The CDR3 loop reads CASSSSGTGDYNEQFF. CDR3 coding DNA: TGTGCCAGCAGCTCATCCGGGACAGGGGACTACAATGAGCAGTTCTTC.

The chain links TRBV4-1 to TRBJ1-1; 9 nucleotides align to TRBD1. V lost 0 bases to trimming and J lost 2 bases; unmatched junction nucleotides: 7. From germline, CDR1 is MGHRA and CDR2 YSYEKL. The CDR3 is made up of 17 amino acids. DNA for the CDR3: TGCGCCAGCAGCCAAGAGGGGACAGGGTCCCCTAACACTGAAGCTTTCTTT. Translating gives CASSQEGTGSPNTEAFF.

In this sample, this clonotype turned up many times. The V and J genes are TRBV20-1 and TRBJ2-5; 9 bases are a match to TRBD1. The germline V gene has CDR1 DFQATT and CDR2 SNEGSKA (reference sequence). The CDR3 is 14 amino acids. Trimming cost V 6 bases and J 2 bases; bases outside gene matches: 7. CDR3 residues: CSARRDRVQETQYF. The CDR3 DNA is TGCAGTGCCCGCCGGGACAGGGTACAAGAGACCCAGTACTTC.

This chain connects TRBV27 to TRBJ1-5, with D hard to call. The germline gives CDR1 MNHEY, CDR2 SMNVEV (reference sequence). V lost 8 bases and J lost 0, with 20 bases in between. The CDR3 is made up of 17 amino acids. The CDR3 sequence is CASEFTPTRYSNQPQHF. The CDR3 DNA reads TGTGCCAGCGAGTTTACCCCCACTCGATATAGCAATCAGCCCCAGCATTTT.

This clonotype has at least ten counts. The chain recombines TRBV24-1 with TRBJ2-1; 9 nucleotides align to TRBD2. Trimming took 4 bases from V and 3 from J; bases not matched to a gene: 12. The germline V gene encodes CDR1 KGHDR and CDR2 SFDVKD. The CDR3 covers 18 residues. In DNA, the CDR3 is TGTGCCACCAGTGACCCCCTTGAGAGCGGGAGGAGCTACAATGAGCAGTTCTTC. Protein: CATSDPLESGRSYNEQFF.

In the case of this clonotype: This may be a read error: a much more frequent sequence differs by one nucleotide. The V call is TRBV5-1, the J call TRBJ2-1; 9 bases are shared with TRBD2. Looked up from germline, CDR1 is SGHRS and CDR2 is YFSETQ. This CDR3 comprises 15 residues. DNA for the CDR3: TGCGCCAGCAGCTCCGGGACTAGCTCCTACAATGAGCGGTTCTTC. Protein: CASSSGTSSYNERFF.

This clonotype appeared a few times. The chain recombines TRBV28 with TRBJ2-7, with 11 bases that match TRBD2. The CDR3 has 15 amino acids. Germline lookup yields CDR1 MDHEN and CDR2 SYDVKM. J gave up 0 bases and V 7 bases, and 5 bases lay outside the gene matches. The CDR3 DNA reads TGTGCCAGCAAGACGGGACTAGCGGACTCCTACGAGCAGTACTTC. It translates to CASKTGLADSYEQYF. Variable domain in full (rest from reference TRBV28 and TRBJ2-7): DVKVTQSSRYLVKRTGEKVFLECVQDMDHENMFWYRQDPGLGLRLIYFSYDVKMKEKGDIPEGYSVSREKKERFSLILESASTNQTSMYLCASKTGLADSYEQYFGPGTRLTVT.

This chain links TRBV20-1 with TRBJ1-6; TRBD1 is a possible D gene (6 bases). The germline CDR1 and CDR2 sequences are DFQATT and SNEGSKA (reference sequence). The CDR3 totals 13 residues. Trimming left V 3 bases short and J 10 bases short, with 13 bases between. The DNA of the CDR3 is TGCAGTGCTAGCGGGGGGCGCGGGTCACCCCTCCACTTT. Its protein product is CSASGGRGSPLHF.

This clonotype was picked up many times. The chain carries TRBV28 and TRBJ2-2, with a possible D match to TRBD2 (6 bases). Trimming took off 6 bases at V and 1 base at J, with 9 bases between the two ends. The CDR3 is made up of 14 amino acids. The V gene's germline CDR1 is MDHEN and CDR2 SYDVKM. The CDR3 here is CASSPSVNTGELFF. The CDR3 coding sequence is TGTGCCAGCAGCCCTAGCGTGAACACCGGGGAGCTGTTTTTT.

This clonotype has at least ten counts. The V gene is TRBV24-1, the J gene TRBJ2-1, with a weak D call TRBD2 (7 bases). The V end was cut by 1 base, the J end by 4 bases, with 16 bases between. Germline CDR1 is KGHDR and CDR2 is SFDVKD. The CDR3 is made up of 17 amino acids. CDR3 nucleotide sequence: TGTGCCACCAGTGATTTCTCCAGGGGTAGCGGGTACAATGAGCAGTTCTTC. This codes for CATSDFSRGSGYNEQFF.

This clonotype came up many times. This rearrangement joins TRBV28 to TRBJ2-1; D is possibly TRBD1 or TRBD2 (5 bases each). CDR3 length: 14 residues. Per germline, CDR1 MDHEN and CDR2 SYDVKM. V was clipped by 8 bases and J by 3 bases, with 14 bases between them. Here the CDR3 DNA reads TGTGCCAGCGTGAAAGAGGGGAGCTACAATGAGCAGTTCTTC. Its protein product is CASVKEGSYNEQFF.